This T cell receptor beta chain came from a study of blood T cell repertoires in COVID-19. The overall study: The origin of the acute and convalescent COVID-19 samples was the United States, Italy and Spain. Sources were T cells, B-cell-depleted T cells, or PBMCs; the material itself was cDNA or gDNA.

In the authors' methods: Amplifying reference gene primers gave estimates of nucleated cell counts. Measured with immunoSEQ multiplex PCR; TCRdb has only the in-frame clones, and not every one. Clonal size and the V and J genes are those of that table, whereas D and trimming came from the DNA. The table lists roughly 24,000 clones, 85% to 95% of them singletons, with roughly 7.4% in the top ten. This clonotype was obtained from a human donor in a cohort sampled during active COVID-19. The sequencing sample was made of peripheral blood.

Here the CDR3 reads CASLSGGGSYNEQFF. CDR3 DNA: TGTGCCAGTTTGAGCGGCGGGGGGTCCTACAATGAGCAGTTCTTC. The chain combines TRBV7-2 with TRBJ2-1, with 8 bases identical to TRBD2. V trimming: 9 bases; J trimming: 1 base; junction bases outside the gene matches: 8. Germline CDR1 is SGHTA and CDR2 is FQGNSA. The CDR3 covers 15 residues.